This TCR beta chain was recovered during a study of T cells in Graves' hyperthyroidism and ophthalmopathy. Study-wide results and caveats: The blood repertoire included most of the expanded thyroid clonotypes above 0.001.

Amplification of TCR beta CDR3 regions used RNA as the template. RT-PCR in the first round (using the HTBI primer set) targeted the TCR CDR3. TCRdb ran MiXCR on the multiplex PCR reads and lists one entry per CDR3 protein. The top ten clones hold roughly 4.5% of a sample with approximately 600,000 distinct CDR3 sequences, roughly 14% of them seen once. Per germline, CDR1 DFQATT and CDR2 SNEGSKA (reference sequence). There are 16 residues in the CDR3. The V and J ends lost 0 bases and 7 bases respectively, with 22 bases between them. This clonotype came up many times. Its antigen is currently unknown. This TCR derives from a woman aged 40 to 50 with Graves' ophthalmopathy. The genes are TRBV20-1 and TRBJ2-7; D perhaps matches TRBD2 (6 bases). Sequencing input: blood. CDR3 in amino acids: CSARDIVAGSRSEQYF. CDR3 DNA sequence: TGCAGTGCTAGAGATATCGTCGCGGGATCCCGATCTGAGCAGTACTTC.